The rows below give T cell receptor beta chains drawn from one sample of a study of blood T cell repertoires in COVID-19. Sequenced by immunoSEQ multiplex PCR; TCRdb stores in-frame clones only, minus some. The profile covers approximately 92,000 clones, with 72% appearing a single time and about 22% taken by the ten largest. Sequences were obtained from peripheral blood. The receptor source for this set is a woman aged 60-70 years in a cohort sampled during active or convalescent COVID-19. The CDR3 runs from the conserved cysteine through the conserved F or W. D genes are given only for firm matches. A clone size is listed for some rows: how often the clone was seen (once, few, many), or a class if it is expanded.

clone size,D gene,J gene,V gene,CDR3 DNA,CDR3 protein
NA,NA,TRBJ1-4,TRBV28,TGTGCCAGCAGTTTGGGGGGGGTGGGAGGTGAAAAACTGTTTTTT,CASSLGGVGGEKLFF
NA,TRBD2,TRBJ2-5,TRBV3-1/TRBV3-2,TGTGCCAGCAGCCAAGAAAGGACTAGCCGGGGGGGAGAGACCCAGTACTTC,CASSQERTSRGGETQYF
NA,TRBD1,TRBJ2-3,TRBV29-1,TGCAGCTCCCAATCTGGGCGGGACAGGGGGACAGATACGCAGTATTTT,CSSQSGRDRGTDTQYF
NA,NA,TRBJ1-2,TRBV6-5,TGTGCCAGCAGCCGAGACAGGTCTAACTATGGCTACACCTTC,CASSRDRSNYGYTF
NA,TRBD1,TRBJ2-1,TRBV5-1,TGCGCCAGCAGCTTGGCCAGGGGGCCCTACAATGAGCAGTTCTTC,CASSLARGPYNEQFF
many,TRBD2,TRBJ2-1,TRBV9,TGTGCCAGCACCCCGGGGGGGGAAACCTACAATGAGCAGTTCTTC,CASTPGGETYNEQFF
NA,TRBD1,TRBJ1-6,TRBV9,TGTGCCAGCAGCGGCCACCTACAGGGGTATAATTCACCCCTCCACTTT,CASSGHLQGYNSPLHF
NA,TRBD2,TRBJ2-7,TRBV4-3,TGCGCCAGCAGCCAAGCCCTCGGGGGGAGTGTTGGCGAGCAGTACTTC,CASSQALGGSVGEQYF
few,NA,TRBJ1-5,TRBV27,TGTGCCAGCAGTTTATCGTCAACGGGGTTCCGGGCGAAAGGTCAGCCCCAGCATTTT,CASSLSSTGFRAKGQPQHF
NA,TRBD2,TRBJ2-5,TRBV27,TGTGCCAGCAGTCCCGCCGGGACTAGCTGGGAGACCCAGTACTTC,CASSPAGTSWETQYF
once,NA,TRBJ2-2,TRBV2,TGTGCCAGTCGGGGTGGGTGGCGCACCGGGGAGCTGTTTTTT,CASRGGWRTGELFF
NA,NA,TRBJ1-4,TRBV6-5,TGTGCCAGCAGTTACTCGAAAGGCCGGTCGGGGGAAAAACTGTTTTTT,CASSYSKGRSGEKLFF
NA,NA,TRBJ2-5,TRBV3-1/TRBV3-2,TGTGCCAGCAGCCAGATACTAGCAGGGGGCCAAGAGACCCAGTACTTC,CASSQILAGGQETQYF
NA,TRBD1,TRBJ2-1,TRBV6-5,TGTGCCAGCAGACACCAGGGGGCAGGATACAATGAGCAGTTCTTC,CASRHQGAGYNEQFF
NA,NA,TRBJ1-5,TRBV6-2/TRBV6-3,TGTGCCAGCAGTAGCCATCAGCGGTATAGCAATCAGCCCCAGCATTTT,CASSSHQRYSNQPQHF
few,NA,TRBJ1-6,TRBV2,TGTGCCAGCAGTGTTTCCCCGGGTTCACCCCTCCACTTT,CASSVSPGSPLHF
NA,TRBD2,TRBJ2-1,TRBV27,TGTGCCAGCAGTCCGCTTAAGCTAGCGGGGGACAATGAGCAGTTCTTC,CASSPLKLAGDNEQFF
NA,TRBD1,TRBJ1-1,TRBV18,TGTGCCAGCTCACTGGGACAGACTAATGAAGCTTTCTTT,CASSLGQTNEAFF
few,NA,TRBJ1-6,TRBV10-1,TGCGCCAGCCCCGAGAGGCAGGGCCGGTCACCCCTCCACTTT,CASPERQGRSPLHF
NA,TRBD2,TRBJ2-6,TRBV7-3,TGTGCCAGCAGGGGACTAGCGGGGTCGTCTGGGGCCAACGTCCTGACTTTC,CASRGLAGSSGANVLTF
once,NA,TRBJ1-2,TRBV7-6,TGTGCCAGCAGCCTCGGGGTGGTCTATGGCTACACCTTC,CASSLGVVYGYTF
NA,NA,TRBJ2-7,TRBV4-1,TGCGCCAGCAGCCTCGGGACACAGAAGTACGAGCAGTACTTC,CASSLGTQKYEQYF
NA,TRBD2,TRBJ2-2,TRBV4-3,TGCGCCAGCAGCCAAGATTCGGCGGGGGGGTATACCGGGGAGCTGTTTTTT,CASSQDSAGGYTGELFF
NA,NA,TRBJ1-1,TRBV20-1,TGCAGTGCAGCTCAGGGCACTGAAGCTTTCTTT,CSAAQGTEAFF
NA,TRBD1,TRBJ2-7,TRBV24-1,TGTGCCACCAGTCGATTCCGGGACAGGGGGACCTACGAGCAGTACTTC,CATSRFRDRGTYEQYF
NA,NA,TRBJ1-1,TRBV28,TGTGCCAGCGATGGGGCGGGAAGGAGTGACACTGAAGCTTTCTTT,CASDGAGRSDTEAFF
NA,TRBD2,TRBJ2-7,TRBV4-3,TGCGCCAGCAGCCGGAGCGGGGGGGGTTCCTACGAGCAGTACTTC,CASSRSGGGSYEQYF
NA,TRBD1,TRBJ1-4,TRBV4-1,TGCGCCAGCAGCTCCGCCGACAGGGAATCTGGGACACTGTTTTTT,CASSSADRESGTLFF
many,NA,TRBJ1-6,TRBV12-5,TGTGCTAGTGGCGACAGAGAAAATTCACCCCTCCACTTT,CASGDRENSPLHF
NA,TRBD1,TRBJ1-4,TRBV2,TGTGCCAGCAGTAGGGACAGGGGCGGTCGGGAAAAACTGTTTTTT,CASSRDRGGREKLFF
few,TRBD2,TRBJ2-1,TRBV5-1,TGCGCCAGCAGCTTATTAGCGGGCTCCTACAATGAGCAGTTCTTC,CASSLLAGSYNEQFF
NA,TRBD2,TRBJ2-3,TRBV14,TGTGCCAGCAGCCAAGCTAGCGGGGGGGTCACAGATACGCAGTATTTT,CASSQASGGVTDTQYF
NA,TRBD1,TRBJ1-2,TRBV11-1,TGTGCCAGCAGAGGACAGGGTAGGGACTATGGCTACACCTTC,CASRGQGRDYGYTF
NA,NA,TRBJ2-7,TRBV4-2,TGTGCCAGCAGCCAAGGGGACACCTCCTACGAGCAGTACTTC,CASSQGDTSYEQYF
once,NA,TRBJ1-3,TRBV7-9,TGTGCCAGCAGCTTCCAGGGGATTGGAAACACCATATATTTT,CASSFQGIGNTIYF
NA,TRBD1,TRBJ1-6,TRBV9,TGTGCCAGCAGCGTCCTACAGGGGGCCGAATCACCCCTCCACTTT,CASSVLQGAESPLHF
NA,NA,TRBJ1-2,TRBV6-5,TGTGCCAGCAGTTACGGGACACGAACCTATGGCTACACCTTC,CASSYGTRTYGYTF
NA,TRBD1,TRBJ2-6,TRBV14,TGTGCCAGCAGCCCTCTTGGGACAGGGTATTCCGGGGCCAACGTCCTGACTTTC,CASSPLGTGYSGANVLTF
NA,TRBD1,TRBJ1-2,TRBV2,TGTGCCAGCAGTGAACACAGGGGTGGCTACACCTTC,CASSEHRGGYTF
NA,NA,TRBJ2-5,TRBV6-6,TGTGCCAGCAGTATATCGACTTATCAAGAGACCCAGTACTTC,CASSISTYQETQYF
few,NA,TRBJ1-6,TRBV5-1,TGCGCCAGCAGCTTGGATGGGGCCCGTTCACCCCTCCACTTT,CASSLDGARSPLHF
NA,TRBD2,TRBJ2-3,TRBV5-5,TGTGCCAGCAGCTGGGATATAGCGGGGGGTAGCACAGATACGCAGTATTTT,CASSWDIAGGSTDTQYF
once,NA,TRBJ1-2,TRBV9,TGTGCCAGCAGCGGCTACGGCTACACCTTC,CASSGYGYTF
NA,TRBD2,TRBJ2-3,TRBV4-2,TGTGCCAGCAGCCAAGATCGGCGGCGGGGGGCCAGCACAGATACGCAGTATTTT,CASSQDRRRGASTDTQYF
NA,TRBD2,TRBJ2-1,TRBV5-1,TGCGCCAGCAGCCCCCTGGGAGGGGTTGAGCAGTTCTTC,CASSPLGGVEQFF
NA,NA,TRBJ2-2,TRBV11-2,TGTGCCAGCAGAGTCGGGGGGACAAACACCGGGGAGCTGTTTTTT,CASRVGGTNTGELFF
NA,NA,TRBJ1-3,TRBV2,TGTGCCAGCAGATTCGGTGAAGGAAACACCATATATTTT,CASRFGEGNTIYF
many,TRBD2,TRBJ2-2,TRBV5-4,TGTGCCAGCAGCCCGGGGGGGTTATACGGGGAGCTGTTTTTT,CASSPGGLYGELFF